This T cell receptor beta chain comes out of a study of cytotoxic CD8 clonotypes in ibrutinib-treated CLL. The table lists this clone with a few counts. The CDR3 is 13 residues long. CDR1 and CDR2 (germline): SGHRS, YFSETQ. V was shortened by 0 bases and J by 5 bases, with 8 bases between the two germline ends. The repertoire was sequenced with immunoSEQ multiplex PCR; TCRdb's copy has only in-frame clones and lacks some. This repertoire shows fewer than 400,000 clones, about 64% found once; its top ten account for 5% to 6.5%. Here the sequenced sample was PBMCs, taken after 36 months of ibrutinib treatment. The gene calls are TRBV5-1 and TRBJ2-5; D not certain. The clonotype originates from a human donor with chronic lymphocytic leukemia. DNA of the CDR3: TGCGCCAGCAGCTTGGGGTTCGGGGAGACCCAGTACTTC. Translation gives CASSLGFGETQYF.